A selection of T cell receptor beta chains follows, all from one sample in a study of shared clonotypes between healthy human individuals. Sequenced by immunoSEQ multiplex PCR; TCRdb stores in-frame clones only, minus some. The data show 450,000 or so clones, over 60% seen once. Sequenced sample: PBMCs. Every receptor here comes from a woman in her thirties or forties in good health. Some clones in this sample may be carry-over from other donors' samples. The CDR3 runs from the conserved cysteine through the conserved F or W. Each record gives: clone size, V gene, J gene, D gene, CDR3 protein, CDR3 DNA. A D gene is named only where the DNA matches it firmly. Clone size is stated in some rows and not others, as once, few, many or a class when expanded.

>few|TRBV18|TRBJ1-1|-
CASSPRSVHTEAFF
TGTGCCAGCTCACCAAGGTCAGTTCACACTGAAGCTTTCTTT
>-|TRBV18|TRBJ2-1|-
CASSGTPTYNEQFF
TGTGCCAGCTCCGGGACTCCTACCTACAATGAGCAGTTCTTC
>-|TRBV5-6|TRBJ1-2|TRBD1
CASSPPDRGQYGYTF
TGTGCCAGCAGCCCTCCGGACAGGGGGCAATATGGCTACACCTTC
>few|TRBV5-6|TRBJ2-7|-
CASSLGRVGEQYF
TGTGCCAGCAGCTTGGGCAGGGTGGGCGAGCAGTACTTC
>-|TRBV14|TRBJ2-7|-
CASSQGNSYEQYF
TGTGCCAGCAGCCAGGGAAACAGTTACGAGCAGTACTTC
>few|TRBV7-9|TRBJ2-5|TRBD2
CASSHRTSGRFGETQYF
TGTGCCAGCAGCCATAGGACTAGCGGGAGATTCGGGGAGACCCAGTACTTC
>-|TRBV10-3|TRBJ1-1|TRBD1
CAIRRTGGASTEAFF
TGTGCCATCCGACGGACAGGGGGCGCGAGTACTGAAGCTTTCTTT
>once|TRBV5-4|TRBJ2-7|-
CASSLTSIPSSYEQYF
TGTGCCAGCAGCTTGACTAGCATACCGAGTTCCTACGAGCAGTACTTC
>once|TRBV9|TRBJ2-7|-
CASSVDDKAYEQYF
TGTGCCAGCAGCGTAGACGACAAAGCCTACGAGCAGTACTTC
>-|TRBV7-9|TRBJ1-2|-
CASSSDVPPYGYTF
TGTGCCAGCAGCTCGGACGTCCCCCCCTATGGCTACACCTTC
>-|TRBV6-5|TRBJ1-2|TRBD1
CASSYFGQGHGYTF
TGTGCCAGCAGTTACTTTGGACAGGGGCATGGCTACACCTTC
>-|TRBV28|TRBJ2-5|-
CASSLFLAEETQYF
TGTGCCAGCAGTTTATTTCTGGCTGAAGAGACCCAGTACTTC
>once|TRBV28|TRBJ2-2|TRBD1
CASADRTTGELFF
TGTGCCAGCGCGGACAGGACTACCGGGGAGCTGTTTTTT
>-|TRBV5-8|TRBJ2-4|TRBD1
CASSLEGTGDIQYF
TGTGCCAGCAGCTTGGAGGGGACAGGAGACATTCAGTACTTC
>few|TRBV30|TRBJ1-1|-
CAWRAPTVMGEAFF
TGTGCCTGGAGAGCCCCGACAGTGATGGGTGAAGCTTTCTTT
>-|TRBV7-9|TRBJ2-7|-
CASSLAQGKLEQYF
TGTGCCAGCAGCTTAGCACAGGGAAAACTCGAGCAGTACTTC
>few|TRBV11-3|TRBJ2-2|-
CASSFGNTGELFF
TGTGCCAGCAGCTTCGGGAACACCGGGGAGCTGTTTTTT
>-|TRBV4-2|TRBJ1-4|TRBD1
CASSSGRGQGAEKLFF
TGTGCCAGCAGCTCGGGGCGGGGACAGGGGGCTGAAAAACTGTTTTTT
>-|TRBV7-2|TRBJ1-1|-
CASSLDYWNTEAFF
TGTGCCAGCAGCTTAGATTATTGGAACACTGAAGCTTTCTTT
>-|TRBV10-3|TRBJ2-3|TRBD1
CAISGTGTMDTQYF
TGTGCCATCAGTGGGACAGGGACCATGGATACGCAGTATTTT
>-|TRBV11-2|TRBJ2-2|-
CASSSVTGLDTGELFF
TGTGCCAGCAGCTCAGTAACGGGACTCGACACCGGGGAGCTGTTTTTT
>-|TRBV5-1|TRBJ2-7|TRBD1
CASSMRTGLVYEQYF
TGCGCCAGCAGCATGCGGACAGGGTTAGTCTACGAGCAGTACTTC
>-|TRBV30|TRBJ2-5|-
CAWGKGGVETQYF
TGTGCCTGGGGGAAGGGCGGGGTTGAGACCCAGTACTTC
>-|TRBV5-4|TRBJ2-3|TRBD2
CASSLPGLAGAGTDTQYF
TGTGCCAGCAGCTTGCCGGGACTAGCGGGAGCTGGCACAGATACACAGTATTTT
>-|TRBV7-2|TRBJ2-3|-
CASSPTGTSTDTQYF
TGTGCCAGCAGCCCTACCGGGACGAGCACAGATACGCAGTATTTT
>-|TRBV15|TRBJ2-3|TRBD1
CATSTRDRVGDTQYF
TGTGCCACCAGCACCCGGGACAGGGTAGGAGATACGCAGTATTTT
>once|TRBV15|TRBJ2-1|TRBD1
CATSRGQENNEQFF
TGTGCCACCAGCAGGGGACAGGAAAACAATGAGCAGTTCTTC
>-|TRBV6-4|TRBJ1-5|TRBD1
CASSLTGEGNQPQHF
TGTGCCAGCAGCCTGACAGGGGAGGGCAATCAGCCCCAGCATTTT
>once|TRBV21-1|TRBJ2-7|-
CASSPPLQRGGGPSYEQYF
TGTGCCAGCAGCCCCCCTTTACAACGGGGGGGAGGCCCCTCCTACGAGCAGTACTTC
>-|TRBV9|TRBJ2-1|-
CASSANRDNEQFF
TGTGCCAGCAGCGCCAACAGAGACAATGAGCAGTTCTTC
>-|TRBV7-2|TRBJ1-4|-
CASSLVALQGGKLFF
TGTGCCAGCAGCTTAGTTGCTCTACAGGGCGGAAAACTGTTTTTT
>-|TRBV5-6|TRBJ1-1|-
CASSGVGYTEAFF
TGTGCCAGCAGCGGCGTGGGCTACACTGAAGCTTTCTTT
>once|TRBV18|TRBJ2-3|TRBD2
CASSPGLAGGDTQYF
TGTGCCAGCTCGCCCGGACTAGCGGGCGGAGATACGCAGTATTTT
>-|TRBV5-4|TRBJ2-7|TRBD1
CASSLGGTDYEQYF
TGTGCCAGCAGCTTGGGGGGGACAGACTACGAGCAGTACTTC
>once|TRBV28|TRBJ2-1|-
CASSLLGRAYEQFF
TGTGCCAGCAGCCTCTTAGGGCGCGCATATGAGCAGTTCTTC
>-|TRBV5-4|TRBJ2-1|TRBD1
CASSFLTGQEQFF
TGTGCCAGCAGCTTCCTGACAGGGCAAGAGCAGTTCTTC
>many|TRBV9|TRBJ2-1|TRBD1
CASSVSGTGGTGEQFF
TGTGCCAGCAGCGTATCTGGGACAGGGGGCACAGGGGAGCAGTTCTTC
>-|TRBV7-2|TRBJ2-5|-
CASSPNRASLETQYF
TGTGCCAGCAGCCCCAATCGGGCTAGTTTGGAGACCCAGTACTTC
>-|TRBV19|TRBJ1-1|TRBD1
CASLGREDRDTEAFF
TGTGCCAGTTTGGGTCGGGAGGACAGGGACACTGAAGCTTTCTTT
>-|TRBV28|TRBJ2-7|TRBD2
CASSLGTSGSWEQYF
TGTGCCAGCAGTCTTGGGACTAGCGGGAGTTGGGAGCAGTACTTC
>once|TRBV19|TRBJ1-1|TRBD1
CASSIGVDRGFRLNTEAFF
TGTGCCAGTAGTATAGGAGTGGACAGGGGTTTTCGGCTGAACACTGAAGCTTTCTTT
>-|TRBV7-9|TRBJ2-2|-
CASSFAGVSGELFF
TGTGCCAGCAGCTTTGCAGGGGTGAGCGGGGAGCTGTTTTTT
>-|TRBV11-3|TRBJ2-5|-
CASSLGPRGETQYF
TGTGCCAGCAGCTTAGGACCGCGGGGAGAGACCCAGTACTTC
>-|TRBV6-5|TRBJ2-7|-
CASSKVGVAYEQYF
TGTGCCAGCAGCAAAGTGGGGGTTGCATACGAGCAGTACTTC
>-|TRBV28|TRBJ2-7|TRBD2
CASSFGRLAEIYEQYF
TGTGCCAGCAGTTTCGGTAGACTAGCGGAGATATACGAGCAGTACTTC
>-|TRBV6-6|TRBJ2-5|TRBD2
CASSYSGKETQYF
TGTGCCAGCAGTTATAGCGGGAAGGAGACCCAGTACTTC
>many|TRBV6-1|TRBJ2-2|TRBD2
CASNAGVENTGELFF
TGTGCCAGCAACGCGGGGGTGGAGAACACCGGGGAGCTGTTTTTT
>-|TRBV5-5|TRBJ2-7|TRBD1
CASSSPGQGGYEQYF
TGTGCCAGCAGCTCCCCGGGACAGGGAGGCTACGAGCAGTACTTC
>-|TRBV25-1|TRBJ2-3|TRBD1
CASSRQGSTDTQYF
TGTGCCAGCAGTCGACAGGGTAGCACAGATACGCAGTATTTT
>-|TRBV29-1|TRBJ2-7|-
CSVELPGTPSYEQYF
TGCAGCGTTGAGCTTCCCGGGACACCCTCCTACGAGCAGTACTTC
>-|TRBV5-4|TRBJ2-7|TRBD2
CASSFGGSEQYF
TGTGCCAGCAGCTTCGGGGGGAGTGAGCAGTACTTC
>-|TRBV5-1|TRBJ2-5|TRBD2
CASSKGTNGETQYF
TGCGCCAGCAGCAAGGGGACTAACGGGGAGACCCAGTACTTC
>-|TRBV7-9|TRBJ2-7|-
CASSRGPQLGQYF
TGTGCCAGCAGTCGGGGACCTCAGTTGGGGCAGTACTTC
>-|TRBV29-1|TRBJ2-7|-
CSAEDRVSYEQYF
TGCAGCGCCGAGGACCGAGTTTCCTACGAGCAGTACTTC
>-|TRBV4-2|TRBJ2-5|TRBD1
CASSQGRTGEETQYF
TGTGCCAGCAGCCAAGGGAGGACAGGGGAAGAGACCCAGTACTTC
>once|TRBV5-4|TRBJ2-7|-
CASSLVGGSSYEQYF
TGTGCCAGCAGCTTGGTTGGGGGGAGCTCCTACGAGCAGTACTTC
>-|TRBV5-1|TRBJ2-1|-
CASSLSSSYNEQFF
TGCGCCAGCAGCTTATCTAGCTCCTACAATGAGCAGTTCTTC
>-|TRBV5-1|TRBJ2-6|-
CASSGDIRSGANVLTF
TGCGCCAGCAGCGGAGACATACGCTCTGGGGCCAACGTCCTGACTTTC